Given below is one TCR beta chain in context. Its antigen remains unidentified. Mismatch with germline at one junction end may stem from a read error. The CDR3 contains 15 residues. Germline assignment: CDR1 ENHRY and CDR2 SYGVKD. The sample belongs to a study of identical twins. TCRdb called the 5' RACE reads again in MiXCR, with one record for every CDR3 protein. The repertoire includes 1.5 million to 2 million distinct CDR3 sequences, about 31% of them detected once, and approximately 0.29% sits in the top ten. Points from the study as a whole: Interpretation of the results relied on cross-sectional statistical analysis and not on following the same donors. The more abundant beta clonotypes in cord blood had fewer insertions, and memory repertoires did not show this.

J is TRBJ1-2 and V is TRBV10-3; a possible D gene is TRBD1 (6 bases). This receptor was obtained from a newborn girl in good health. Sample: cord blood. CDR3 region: CAISQLGQGNYGCTF. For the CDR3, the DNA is TGTGCCATCAGCCAGTTAGGGCAGGGGAACTATGGCTGCACCTTC.